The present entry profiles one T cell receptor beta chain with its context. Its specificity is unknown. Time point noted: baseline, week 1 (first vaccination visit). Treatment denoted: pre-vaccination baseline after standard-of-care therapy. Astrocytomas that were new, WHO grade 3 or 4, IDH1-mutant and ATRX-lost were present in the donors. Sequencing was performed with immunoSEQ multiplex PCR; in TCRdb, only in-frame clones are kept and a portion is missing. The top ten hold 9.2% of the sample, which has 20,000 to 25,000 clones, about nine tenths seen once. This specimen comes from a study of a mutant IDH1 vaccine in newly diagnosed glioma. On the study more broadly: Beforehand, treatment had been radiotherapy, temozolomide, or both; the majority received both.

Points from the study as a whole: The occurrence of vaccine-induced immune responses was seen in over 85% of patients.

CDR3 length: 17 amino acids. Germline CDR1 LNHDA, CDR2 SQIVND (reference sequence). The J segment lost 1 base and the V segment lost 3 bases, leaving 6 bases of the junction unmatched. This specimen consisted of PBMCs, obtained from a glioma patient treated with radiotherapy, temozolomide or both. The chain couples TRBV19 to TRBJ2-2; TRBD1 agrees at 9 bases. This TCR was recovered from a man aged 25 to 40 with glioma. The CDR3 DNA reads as TGTGCCAGTAGTATTAGGCGGGGACAGGGGAACACCGGGGAGCTGTTTTTT. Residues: CASSIRRGQGNTGELFF.